These 23 T cell receptor beta chains were all obtained from the same sample, sequenced in a study of vaccination effects on CD4 cells after COVID-19. These TCRs are of unknown antigen specificity. CD4+ T cells were isolated after around ten days of culture. Data came from immunoSEQ multiplex PCR; TCRdb stores just in-frame clones and leaves some out. The sample holds approximately 45,000 clones, roughly four fifths seen once. This material consisted of CD4+ T cells from PBMCs cultured without peptide, taken before COVID-19 vaccination. These TCRs come from a human donor who had a prior SARS-CoV-2 infection.

The gene calls are TRBV19 and TRBJ2-4, with D perhaps matching TRBD1 (5 bases). The CDR3 is 16 residues long. With 0 bases removed from V and 0 bases from J, the gap between germline ends came to 9 bases. Germline V gene lookup returns CDR1 LNHDA and CDR2 SQIVND (reference sequence). The DNA of the CDR3 is TGTGCCAGTAGTATAGAGGGCAGGGCAGCCAAAAACATTCAGTACTTC. Its translation is CASSIEGRAAKNIQYF.

The chain uses TRBV6-6 and TRBJ1-4, with D maybe TRBD1 (5 bases). Germline CDR1 MNHNY, CDR2 SVGAGI (reference sequence). V gave up 6 bases and J gave up 7 bases, with 12 bases separating them. CDR3 length: 13 amino acids. CDR3 residues: CASRLTVGEKLFF. The DNA of the CDR3 is TGTGCCAGCAGATTGACAGTTGGTGAAAAACTGTTTTTT.

This sequence joins TRBV10-3 and TRBJ2-7, with 8 nucleotides matching TRBD1. The germline V gene has CDR1 ENHRY and CDR2 SYGVKD. J was trimmed by 3 bases and V by 6 bases; bases with no gene match: 1. This CDR3 comprises 12 residues. CDR3 region: CAISGQGYEQYF. CDR3 bases: TGTGCCATCAGCGGACAGGGCTACGAGCAGTACTTC.

The V and J genes are TRBV4-1 and TRBJ2-1; D unclear. CDR1 is MGHRA and CDR2 is YSYEKL in the germline V gene. V dropped 4 bases and J dropped 4 bases, with 14 bases sitting between them. The CDR3 has 15 amino acids. The CDR3 protein is CASSPRLVQYNEQFF. CDR3 bases: TGCGCCAGCAGCCCAAGACTCGTACAGTACAATGAGCAGTTCTTC.

DNA for the CDR3: TGTGCCAGCAGTTGGGACAAGACTAGCGGGGGCTACGAGCAGTACTTC. It yields the protein CASSWDKTSGGYEQYF. The chain couples TRBV6-6 to TRBJ2-7, with 12 bases identical to TRBD2. Trimming at V came to 4 bases and at J to 3 bases, leaving 7 bases not matched to a gene. This CDR3 is built from 16 residues. Germline V gene lookup returns CDR1 MNHNY and CDR2 SVGAGI (reference sequence).

This clone appeared a few times. The chain combines TRBV7-8 with TRBJ2-2; D uncertain. The CDR3 covers 13 residues. Trimming took 2 bases from V and 4 from J, leaving 5 bases between them. CDR1 is SGHVS and CDR2 is FQNEAQ in the germline V gene. The CDR3 bases are TGTGCCAGCAGCTTATTTGGCACCGGGGAGCTGTTTTTT. This encodes CASSLFGTGELFF.

The V and J genes are TRBV4-2 and TRBJ1-2; no definite D call. This CDR3 has 11 residues. Looked up from germline, CDR1 is LGHNA and CDR2 is YNFKEQ. Trimming removed 2 bases from V and 8 bases from J, with 6 bases in between. CDR3 DNA: TGTGCCAGCAGCCAATTTTCGGGCTACACCTTC. Translation: CASSQFSGYTF.

The rearrangement joins TRBV5-8 to TRBJ1-4; TRBD1 matches 9 bases. Germline CDR1 reads SGHTS; CDR2 reads YDEGEE. The V segment lost 5 bases and the J segment 8 bases; nucleotides outside the gene matches: 4. The CDR3 extends over 13 amino acids. The CDR3 coding sequence is TGTGCCAGCAGACAGGGGGCTGAAGAAAAACTGTTTTTT. As protein: CASRQGAEEKLFF.

The genes are TRBV18 and TRBJ2-7; TRBD2 matches at 10 bases. This CDR3 spans 19 amino acids. The V gene end was trimmed by 2 bases and the J gene end by 2 bases; junction bases not matched to a gene: 15. Germline V CDR1 and CDR2: KGHSH, LQKENI. The DNA for the CDR3 is TGTGCCAGCTCACCAGGTACAGCTAGCGGGAGCTACTATCCCTACGAGCAGTACTTC. Its protein product is CASSPGTASGSYYPYEQYF. Looking up the rest from reference TRBV18 and TRBJ2-7 gives the full variable domain: NAGVMQNPRHLVRRRGQEARLRCSPMKGHSHVYWYRQLPEEGLKFMVYLQKENIIDESGMPKERFSAEFPKEGPSILRIQQVVRGDSAAYFCASSPGTASGSYYPYEQYFGPGTRLTVT.

This clone was observed a handful of times. The chain links TRBV5-1 to TRBJ1-2, with D hard to call. Between the trimmed V and J ends, which lost 0 bases and 7 bases, there was a span of 7 bases. CDR1 is SGHRS and CDR2 is YFSETQ in the germline V gene. There are 12 residues in the CDR3. In DNA form, the CDR3 reads TGCGCCAGCAGCTTGGACGCTAGTGGCTACACCTTC. As protein: CASSLDASGYTF.

V usage is TRBV7-2 and J usage is TRBJ1-5; D gene unclear. Between the trimmed V and J ends, which lost 6 bases and 2 bases, there was a span of 14 bases. The CDR3 consists of 15 residues. Per the germline V gene, CDR1 is SGHTA and CDR2 is FQGNSA. The CDR3 sequence: CASSTRIGGNQPQHF. The CDR3 bases are TGTGCCAGCAGTACCCGAATCGGAGGCAATCAGCCCCAGCATTTT.

This clone was picked up a small number of times. The chain is built from TRBV5-1 and TRBJ1-3; D unclear. The CDR3 extends over 16 amino acids. The germline V and J ends were trimmed by 0 bases and 0 bases, with 10 bases remaining between them. In germline, CDR1 is SGHRS, CDR2 YFSETQ. The CDR3 nucleotides are TGCGCCAGCAGCTTGGGCCAACCGAGCTCTGGAAACACCATATATTTT. Protein sequence: CASSLGQPSSGNTIYF.

This clone appeared once. The V and J genes are TRBV27 and TRBJ1-1; D ambiguous. The CDR3 is 11 residues long. Trimming left V 6 bases short and J 3 bases short, with 5 bases between. Germline values: CDR1 MNHEY, CDR2 SMNVEV (reference sequence). CDR3 in amino acids: CASSRDTEAFF. CDR3 coding DNA: TGTGCCAGCAGCCGAGACACTGAAGCTTTCTTT.

This clone was observed a handful of times. The rearrangement uses TRBV7-3 and TRBJ2-3, with unresolved D. Trimming cost V 5 bases and J 3 bases, with 9 bases left between them. The CDR3 covers 13 residues. Germline V gene lookup returns CDR1 SGHTA and CDR2 FQGTGA. In DNA form, the CDR3 reads TGTGCCAGCAGCCCCGTGGGGACAGATACGCAGTATTTT. This translates into CASSPVGTDTQYF.

As for this clone: The junction differs from germline at one of its ends, possibly a read error. The chain joins TRBV2 to TRBJ1-2; a weak D match, TRBD1 (6 bases). The CDR3 length is 12 residues. Germline loops: CDR1 SNHLY, CDR2 FYNNEI. Here the CDR3 reads CGGQRELNGYTF. CDR3 coding DNA: TGCGGGGGGCAGAGGGAGCTCAATGGCTACACCTTC. The full variable domain, rest sourced from reference TRBV2 and TRBJ1-2, is EPEVTQTPSHQVTQMGQEVILRCVPISNHLYFYWYRQILGQKVEFLVSFYNNEISEKSEIFDDQFSVERPDGSNFTLKIRSTKLEDSAMYFCGGQRELNGYTFGSGTRLTVV.

The chain recombines TRBV6-5 with TRBJ1-2, with 7 bases lining up with TRBD1. This CDR3 has 13 residues. The germline V gene has CDR1 MNHEY and CDR2 SVGAGI. V shed 5 bases and J 4 bases; nucleotides not matched to a gene: 4. DNA of the CDR3: TGTGCCAGCAGTAGGGGACAGCTCTATGGCTACACCTTC. Its translation is CASSRGQLYGYTF.

The V and J genes are TRBV2 and TRBJ1-2, with D maybe TRBD1 (5 bases). Trimming took 2 bases from V and 4 from J, leaving 17 bases between them. Looked up from germline, CDR1 is SNHLY and CDR2 is FYNNEI. The length of the CDR3 is 16 residues. CDR3 protein: CASSEPTDRPLYGYTF. CDR3 nucleotide sequence: TGTGCCAGCAGTGAACCGACTGACAGACCGCTCTATGGCTACACCTTC.

The gene calls are TRBV4-2 and TRBJ2-5, with TRBD2 as a possible D gene (5 bases). V was shortened by 2 bases and J by 2 bases, with 12 bases between the two germline ends. Germline V CDR1 and CDR2: LGHNA, YNFKEQ. This CDR3 contains 15 residues. This CDR3 is CASSQRGRTQETQYF. The DNA for the CDR3 is TGTGCCAGCAGCCAAAGAGGACGGACTCAAGAGACCCAGTACTTC.

The gene calls are TRBV19 and TRBJ1-1, with D possibly TRBD1 on 6 matching bases. CDR1 and CDR2 from the germline V gene are LNHDA and SQIVND (reference sequence). The V end was cut by 3 bases, the J end by 4 bases, with 12 bases between. The CDR3 extends over 14 amino acids. DNA for the CDR3: TGTGCCAGTAGTATTTCGCGAGGGGGCACTGAAGCTTTCTTT. Encoded protein: CASSISRGGTEAFF. The entire variable domain, with the rest obtained from reference TRBV19 and TRBJ1-1, is as follows: DGGITQSPKYLFRKEGQNVTLSCEQNLNHDAMYWYRQDPGQGLRLIYYSQIVNDFQKGDIAEGYSVSREKKESFPLTVTSAQKNPTAFYLCASSISRGGTEAFFGQGTRLTVV.

The genes are TRBV7-3 and TRBJ1-1; TRBD1 matches at 9 bases. Germline values: CDR1 SGHTA, CDR2 FQGTGA. V was clipped by 5 bases and J by 7 bases; unmatched bases: 14. The CDR3 is made up of 16 amino acids. The CDR3 DNA follows: TGTGCCAGCAGCCCACCCCGGGACAGGGAATACCGTGAAGCTTTCTTT. The encoded protein is CASSPPRDREYREAFF. The variable domain in full, with the rest retrieved from reference TRBV7-3 and TRBJ1-1, is GAGVSQTPSNKVTEKGKYVELRCDPISGHTALYWYRQSLGQGPEFLIYFQGTGAADDSGLPNDRFFAVRPEGSVSTLKIQRTERGDSAVYLCASSPPRDREYREAFFGQGTRLTVV.

The V call is TRBV11-3, the J call TRBJ2-3; 8 bases match TRBD1. Trimming at V came to 5 bases and at J to 3 bases, leaving 4 bases not matched to a gene. The CDR3 covers 14 residues. In germline, CDR1 is SGHNT, CDR2 YENEEA. The CDR3 region is CASSTRTGTDTQYF. CDR3 sequence (DNA): TGTGCCAGCAGCACTCGGACAGGGACAGATACGCAGTATTTT. The entire variable domain, with the rest obtained from reference TRBV11-3 and TRBJ2-3, is as follows: EAGVVQSPRYKIIEKKQPVAFWCNPISGHNTLYWYLQNLGQGPELLIRYENEEAVDDSQLPKDRFSAERLKGVDSTLKIQPAELGDSAVYLCASSTRTGTDTQYFGPGTRLTVL.

The chain employs TRBV11-2 and TRBJ1-1; D remains ambiguous. This CDR3 is built from 13 residues. Germline V gives CDR1 SGHAT, CDR2 FQNNGV. V gave up 1 base and J gave up 5 bases, with 8 bases separating them. CDR3 sequence: CASSLVEGTEAFF. In DNA, the CDR3 is TGTGCCAGCAGCTTAGTAGAAGGTACTGAAGCTTTCTTT.

The V gene is TRBV30, the J gene TRBJ1-1; D is ambiguous. CDR3 length: 15 amino acids. The ends were cut back, 0 bases at V and 0 bases at J, with 11 bases in the middle. Looked up from germline, CDR1 is GTSNPN and CDR2 is SVGIG (reference sequence). The CDR3: CAWSVAGSLNTEAFF. Written as DNA, the CDR3 is TGTGCCTGGAGTGTAGCCGGGAGCCTGAACACTGAAGCTTTCTTT.